The 9 T cell receptor beta chains reported below all come from one sample, sequenced in a study of blood T cells in healthy people across ages. Primed by a sample-barcoded 5' primer and a J-beta primer mix, a second PCR proceeded for 7 to 11 cycles. MiXCR, applied by TCRdb to the 5' RACE reads, yields one record per CDR3 protein. The sample yields 1.5 million to 2 million distinct CDR3 sequences, about 28% seen once. Sequencing was carried out using blood. The receptor set was obtained from a woman aged 30 to 39 in good health.

Worth noting for this clonotype: A much larger clone sits a single nucleotide away, making a read error possible. The V call is TRBV10-3, the J call TRBJ1-2; D is perhaps TRBD1 (5 bases). The CDR3 totals 14 residues. The ends were cut back, 10 bases at V and 5 bases at J, with 20 bases in the middle. From germline, CDR1 is ENHRY and CDR2 SYGVKD. CDR3 amino acids: CATQHWGEDYGYTF. The CDR3, as DNA: TGTGCCACTCAACACTGGGGCGAGGATTATGGCTACACCTTC.

This chain uses TRBV9 with TRBJ2-1; 12 nucleotides agree with TRBD1. Germline values: CDR1 SGDLS, CDR2 YYNGEE. The CDR3 is 16 residues long. V gave up 4 bases and J gave up 9 bases; unmatched junction bases: 11. In DNA, the CDR3 is TGTGCCAGCAGCCCACCTCCGGGACAGGGGGCTAGTGAGCAGTTCTTC. Translating it yields CASSPPPGQGASEQFF.

This clonotype was observed at least ten times. This chain links TRBV9 with TRBJ2-7; 7 bases match TRBD1. The V and J ends lost 3 bases and 0 bases, in that order; junction bases with no gene match: 12. This CDR3 comprises 17 residues. Germline loops: CDR1 SGDLS, CDR2 YYNGEE. The CDR3 spells CASSGEDGTDFSYEQYF. The CDR3 nucleotides read TGTGCCAGCAGCGGAGAAGACGGGACAGATTTCTCCTACGAGCAGTACTTC.

About this clonotype itself: Germline and junction disagree at one end, which may indicate a read error. This sequence joins TRBV30 and TRBJ1-2; D gene uncertain. Germline loops: CDR1 GTSNPN, CDR2 SVGIG (reference sequence). This CDR3 comprises 13 residues. For the CDR3, the DNA is TGTGCCTGGAGTGTACGTGGGAACTCTGGCTACACCTTC. Translating it yields CAWSVRGNSGYTF.

This clonotype was seen a few times. The chain is built from TRBV27 and TRBJ2-1; TRBD1 matches at 9 bases. V lost 3 bases and J lost 7; bases outside the gene matches: 7. Per the germline V gene, CDR1 is MNHEY and CDR2 is SMNVEV (reference sequence). This CDR3 has 15 residues. The CDR3: CASSFDRGKLNEQFF. The CDR3 nucleotides read TGTGCCAGCAGTTTCGACAGGGGGAAACTTAATGAGCAGTTCTTC.

The chain has TRBV5-1 and TRBJ2-3; D remains ambiguous. The germline gives CDR1 SGHRS, CDR2 YFSETQ. V lost 0 bases and J lost 4, with 9 bases in between. This CDR3 has 14 residues. As DNA, the CDR3 is TGCGCCAGCAGCTTGGGCCAGACGGCAGATACGCAGTATTTT. Translated, it gives CASSLGQTADTQYF.

This clonotype has a count of ten or more. The chain uses TRBV7-9 and TRBJ2-1; D uncertain. The CDR3 loop spans 12 amino acids. Per germline, CDR1 SEHNR and CDR2 FQNEAQ (reference sequence). The ends were cut back, 6 bases at V and 3 bases at J, with 6 bases in the middle. The CDR3 loop reads CASSSNYNEQFF. The CDR3 DNA reads as TGTGCCAGCAGTTCCAACTACAATGAGCAGTTCTTC.

This clonotype was counted a few times. The CDR3 loop is CASSQSGGTYEQYF. CDR3 nucleotide sequence: TGTGCCAGCAGCCAGAGCGGAGGGACCTACGAGCAGTACTTC. This rearrangement joins TRBV14 to TRBJ2-7, with D tentatively TRBD2 (6 bases). This CDR3 spans 14 amino acids. The germline V gene encodes CDR1 SGHDN and CDR2 FVKESK. Deletions cut 3 bases from V and 2 bases from J, with 11 bases between.

Only a few counts were recorded for this clonotype. The chain carries TRBV7-2 and TRBJ2-5; TRBD1 might be the D (6 bases). V was trimmed by 2 bases and J by 4 bases, leaving 14 bases between them. The CDR3 has 15 residues. The V gene's germline CDR1 is SGHTA and CDR2 FQGNSA. DNA for the CDR3: TGTGCCAGCAGCTTATCGAGGGGGAGACGAGAGACCCAGTACTTC. Protein sequence: CASSLSRGRRETQYF.